The 8 T cell receptor beta chains listed next were all sequenced from one sample in a study of patients and donors after allogeneic stem cell transplantation (dated by TCRdb to 2020 to 2021). Libraries were prepared through RT-PCR. Sequencing used a NextSeq 550. TCRdb ran its own pipeline on the public reads, namely fastp trimming at Q25 and MiXCR clone calling, and kept in-frame beta chains. Rows merge per CDR3 protein into single entries with the most common DNA and genes. For this sample there are approximately 250,000 distinct CDR3 sequences; 13% to 15% appear just once. Roughly 12% of the sample is in the top ten clones. Sequenced input: blood, either unsorted or a sorted T cell fraction (not recorded which). All receptors derive from a human donor who was either an allogeneic HSCT recipient or a stem cell or donor lymphocyte infusion donor (not recorded which). It is not recorded whose cells these are; they may come from a transplant donor.

The chain carries TRBV6-2 or TRBV6-3 and TRBJ2-1, with TRBD2 identical over 16 bases. This CDR3 contains 16 residues. Trimming at V came to 2 bases and at J to 8 bases, leaving 3 bases not matched to a gene. The germline V gene encodes CDR1 MNHEY and CDR2 SVGEGT. CDR3 coding DNA: TGTGCCAGCAGTTACGGGACTAGCGGGGGGGCCGATGAGCAGTTCTTC. Translating gives CASSYGTSGGADEQFF.

This clonotype was observed many times. The V call is TRBV12-3 or TRBV12-4, the J call TRBJ1-2, with TRBD1 matching over 8 bases. Unmatched junction bases numbered 5, after V lost 8 bases and J lost 6 bases. The CDR3 extends over 12 amino acids. CDR3 protein: CASLQGVDGYTF. Here the CDR3 DNA reads TGTGCCAGCCTACAGGGGGTTGATGGCTACACCTTC.

V is TRBV9 and J is TRBJ2-3; D could derive from TRBD1 or TRBD2 (5 bases each). The CDR3 loop spans 14 amino acids. Germline values: CDR1 SGDLS, CDR2 YYNGEE. V was cut by 1 base and J by 6 bases, with 12 bases left in between. CDR3 in DNA: TGTGCCAGCAGCGTATCCTCCGAGGGGGATACGCAGTATTTT. Encoded protein: CASSVSSEGDTQYF. The whole variable domain, filled in from reference TRBV9 and TRBJ2-3, reads DSGVTQTPKHLITATGQRVTLRCSPRSGDLSVYWYQQSLDQGLQFLIQYYNGEERAKGNILERFSAQQFPDLHSELNLSSLELGDSALYFCASSVSSEGDTQYFGPGTRLTVL.

V gene TRBV20-1 combines with J gene TRBJ1-1, with D maybe TRBD1 (5 bases). CDR1 and CDR2 (germline): DFQATT, SNEGSKA (reference sequence). The V and J ends lost 4 bases and 3 bases respectively, with 9 bases between them. CDR3 length: 12 residues. The CDR3 DNA follows: TGCAGTGCTATCGGGGACCACACTGAAGCTTTCTTT. Its protein is CSAIGDHTEAFF.

Concerning this clonotype: A read error may explain this, as a much larger clone is one base away. The V gene is TRBV7-3, the J gene TRBJ1-5; the D gene is possibly TRBD1 (6 bases). The germline V gene has CDR1 SGHTA and CDR2 FQGTGA. The CDR3 sequence is 14 residues long. The DNA for the CDR3 is TGTGCCAGCATCTTACGGCAGGGGACTCAGCCCCAGCATTTT. Protein product: CASILRQGTQPQHF.

This clonotype was seen repeatedly, ten times or more. The rearrangement links TRBV11-2 to TRBJ2-7, with 16 bases matching TRBD2. This CDR3 region has 18 residues. The V gene's germline CDR1 is SGHAT and CDR2 FQNNGV. V shed 4 bases and J 3 bases; nucleotides not matched to a gene: 9. The CDR3 sequence: CASSSRTGLAGGRYEQYF. CDR3 DNA sequence: TGTGCCAGCAGCTCCCGGACGGGACTAGCGGGGGGGCGCTACGAGCAGTACTTC.

The chain couples TRBV10-3 to TRBJ2-5, with a tentative D call TRBD1 (6 bases). Deletions cut 5 bases from V and 5 bases from J, with 6 bases between. CDR3 size: 11 residues. Germline lookup yields CDR1 ENHRY and CDR2 SYGVKD. The CDR3 DNA reads TGTGCCATCAGTCAGGGGGAGACCCAGTACTTC. It specifies CAISQGETQYF.

A few counts support this clonotype. The gene calls are TRBV12-3 or TRBV12-4 and TRBJ2-7; tentatively, D is TRBD2 (6 bases). Trimming cost V 0 bases and J 7 bases, with 13 bases left between them. The CDR3 has 14 residues. The CDR3 is CASSLASRAGEQYF. DNA of the CDR3: TGTGCCAGCAGTTTAGCTTCCAGGGCGGGAGAGCAGTACTTC.